This TCR beta chain emerged from a study of T cell repertoires in cytomegalovirus infection. On the study more broadly: Epitope selection comprised recently identified HLA-C-restricted CMV epitopes and well-studied HLA-B-restricted CMV epitopes.

TCRdb fed the reads into MiXCR, producing one record per CDR3 protein. The sample holds 20,000 to 25,000 distinct CDR3 sequences, 42% seen once. Findings and caveats of the study: Dominant in the ex vivo response were TCR beta clonotypes restricted by HLA-C and specific for CMV.

Note on this clonotype: Its antigen is unidentified.

The receptor was isolated from a human donor in good health (CMV status not recorded). Some clones in this sample may be carry-over from other donors' samples. Specimen: CD8+ T cells from cultured PBMCs, collected from culture after CMV antigen stimulation.

CDR3 nucleotide sequence: TGTGCCAGCAGCGTAGGAGGGGGAGAAATTGAGACCCAGTACTTC. Amino acid sequence: CASSVGGGEIETQYF. This chain uses TRBV9 with TRBJ2-5; weak D call: TRBD1 (6 bases). V shed 0 bases and J shed 5 bases, with 14 bases lying between them. The CDR3 length is 15 residues. The germline CDR1 and CDR2 sequences are SGDLS and YYNGEE.